These T cell receptor beta chains were read from a single sample in a study of T-cell reconstitution after alpha-beta-depleted transplantation in children. Via MiXCR, TCRdb re-called the PCR reads, giving one row per CDR3 protein. The sample shows hundreds of thousands of distinct CDR3 sequences, under 20% of them seen only once. The sequenced sample was PBMCs, mostly from graft donor cells, obtained 360 days after TCRalphabeta/CD19-depleted stem cell transplant. The receptors were sampled from a boy under three years old who had a stem cell transplant for Wiskott-Aldrich syndrome, so the T cells may come from the graft donor. CDR3s include the opening cysteine and the closing phenylalanine or tryptophan. The D gene is left open where the match is weak. Part of the rows lack a size; the others show once, few, many or a class for expanded clones.

V gene,clone size,D gene,J gene,CDR3 DNA,CDR3 protein
TRBV11-2,few,-,TRBJ2-4,TGTGCCAGCAGCTTAGTGAGTCGATACAAAAACATTCAGTACTTC,CASSLVSRYKNIQYF
TRBV7-6,many,-,TRBJ2-3,TGTGCCAGCAGCTTAGTGAGTGGGAGCACAGATACGCAGTATTTT,CASSLVSGSTDTQYF
TRBV6-6,few,-,TRBJ2-7,TGTGCCAGCAAGAGGGGAGCTTACGAGCAGTACTTC,CASKRGAYEQYF
TRBV29-1,once,-,TRBJ2-1,TGCAGCGTTGAGCAAACTTTTTCGCAGCAGTTCTTC,CSVEQTFSQQFF
TRBV15,-,TRBD2,TRBJ2-7,TGTGCCACCAGCAGAGATATGCCCTTAGCGGGAGTGAACGAGCAGTACTTC,CATSRDMPLAGVNEQYF
TRBV5-1,-,TRBD2,TRBJ2-2,TGCGCCAGCAGCTTGAAGGGACTAGGTTCCGGGGAGCTGTTTTTT,CASSLKGLGSGELFF
TRBV28,few,-,TRBJ1-4,TGTGCCAGCAGAGAACGCTTAGGGCCAACTAATGAAAAACTGTTTTTT,CASRERLGPTNEKLFF
TRBV24-1,-,-,TRBJ2-3,TGTGCCACCAGTGATTTCCGGAGTGCTAGCACAGATACGCAGTATTTT,CATSDFRSASTDTQYF
TRBV15,once,-,TRBJ2-1,TGTGCCACCAGCAGGGACGCGACAGCGTACAATGAGCAGTTCTTC,CATSRDATAYNEQFF
TRBV10-3,few,-,TRBJ1-3,TGTGCCATCAGTGAGAACCAAAACACCATATATTTT,CAISENQNTIYF
TRBV18,-,-,TRBJ2-5,TGTGCCAGCTCACCCCTTCGAGCGAAAGAGACCCAGTACTTC,CASSPLRAKETQYF
TRBV20-1,few,TRBD2,TRBJ2-1,TGCAGTGCTACCGGGACTAGCGGGAGGGCCCTTAATGAGCAGTTCTTC,CSATGTSGRALNEQFF
TRBV29-1,few,TRBD2,TRBJ2-2,TGCAGCGTTACTAGCGGGAGTGACACCGGGGAGCTGTTTTTT,CSVTSGSDTGELFF
TRBV6-5,few,TRBD2,TRBJ2-5,TGTGCCAGCAGTTACCCCCTAACTAGCGGGAGTGAGGAGACCCAGTACTTC,CASSYPLTSGSEETQYF
TRBV20-1,-,-,TRBJ2-5,TGCAGAGCCAGTGGGGGGGAGACCCAGTACTTC,CRASGGETQYF
TRBV6-5,many,-,TRBJ2-2,TGTGCCAGCAGTTACAAAAGGCTAGCGTTGAACACCGGGGAGCTGTTTTTT,CASSYKRLALNTGELFF
TRBV5-1,-,-,TRBJ2-6,TGCGCCAGCAGCTGGTTCGGGGCCAACGTCCTGACTTTC,CASSWFGANVLTF
TRBV5-1,few,-,TRBJ2-6,TGCGCCAGCAGCTTGTCATCCACCCCCTTTCACTCTGGGGCCAACGTCCTGACTTTC,CASSLSSTPFHSGANVLTF
TRBV4-1,-,-,TRBJ2-5,TGCGCCAGCAGCCAACGTTCCCAAGAGACCCAGTACTTC,CASSQRSQETQYF
TRBV7-2,few,-,TRBJ2-1,TGTGCCAGCAGCTTAGTGGCGGGGGCCCTCAATGAGCAGTTCTTC,CASSLVAGALNEQFF
TRBV11-2,few,TRBD2,TRBJ2-2,TGTGCCAGCAGCTTATGGAGGCTAGCGGGAGGGTCGTGGACCGGGGAGCTGTTTTTT,CASSLWRLAGGSWTGELFF